This T cell receptor (beta chain) is from a study of graft-versus-host responses after intestinal transplantation. Remarks on this clone: The target antigen is unknown.

In germline, CDR1 is SEHNR, CDR2 FQNEAQ (reference sequence). V lost 5 bases, J lost 2 bases, and 9 bases stayed unmatched. The CDR3 has 16 amino acids. Assay: immunoSEQ multiplex PCR; the TCRdb copy retains only in-frame clones and omits some. The sample carries around 110,000 clones, more than 80% recorded once. The clonotype comes from a human donor who was the organ donor for an intestinal transplant. This sequence joins TRBV7-9 and TRBJ2-7, with 10 bases fitting TRBD1. Sequenced material: unstimulated CD4+ T cells sorted from spleen or lymph node cells, taken before transplant. In DNA, the CDR3 is TGTGCCAGCAGCCACTTGGGACAGGGGACGACCTACGAGCAGTACTTC. This codes for CASSHLGQGTTYEQYF.